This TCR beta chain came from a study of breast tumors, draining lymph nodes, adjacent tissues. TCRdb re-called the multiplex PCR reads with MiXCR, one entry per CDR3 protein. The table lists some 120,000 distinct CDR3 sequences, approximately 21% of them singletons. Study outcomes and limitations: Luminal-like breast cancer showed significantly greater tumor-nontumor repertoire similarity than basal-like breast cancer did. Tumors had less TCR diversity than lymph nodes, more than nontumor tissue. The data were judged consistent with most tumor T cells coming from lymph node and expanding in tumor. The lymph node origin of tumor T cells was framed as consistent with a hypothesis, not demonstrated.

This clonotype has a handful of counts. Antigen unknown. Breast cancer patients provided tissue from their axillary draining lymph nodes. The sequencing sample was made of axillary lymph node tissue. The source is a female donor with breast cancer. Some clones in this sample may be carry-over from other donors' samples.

This CDR3 reads CASRGQGGFLYF. The CDR3 DNA sequence: TGTGCCAGCAGGGGACAGGGTGGTTTCTTGTACTTC. The gene calls are TRBV12-3 or TRBV12-4 and TRBJ2-4; 9 bases are shared with TRBD1. Germline trimming cut 6 bases from V and 15 bases from J; bases unmatched to any gene: 9. CDR3 length equals 12 residues.